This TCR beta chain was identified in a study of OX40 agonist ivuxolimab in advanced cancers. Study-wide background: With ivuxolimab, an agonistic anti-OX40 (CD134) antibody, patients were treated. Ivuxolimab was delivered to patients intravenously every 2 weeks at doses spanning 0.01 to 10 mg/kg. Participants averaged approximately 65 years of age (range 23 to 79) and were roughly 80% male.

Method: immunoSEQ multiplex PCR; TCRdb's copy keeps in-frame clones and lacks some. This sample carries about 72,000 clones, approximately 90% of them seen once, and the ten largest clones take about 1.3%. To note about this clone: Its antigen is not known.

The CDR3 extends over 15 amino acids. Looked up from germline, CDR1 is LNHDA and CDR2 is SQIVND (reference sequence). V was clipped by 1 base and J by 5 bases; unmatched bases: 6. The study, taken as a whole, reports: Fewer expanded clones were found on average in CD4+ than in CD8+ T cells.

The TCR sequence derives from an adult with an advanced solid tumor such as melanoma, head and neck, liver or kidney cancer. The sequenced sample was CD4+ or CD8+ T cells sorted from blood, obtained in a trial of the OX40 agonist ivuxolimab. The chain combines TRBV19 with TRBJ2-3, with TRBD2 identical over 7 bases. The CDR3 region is CASSIGSGLIDTQYF. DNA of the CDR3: TGTGCCAGTAGTATAGGTAGCGGGCTGATAGATACGCAGTATTTT.